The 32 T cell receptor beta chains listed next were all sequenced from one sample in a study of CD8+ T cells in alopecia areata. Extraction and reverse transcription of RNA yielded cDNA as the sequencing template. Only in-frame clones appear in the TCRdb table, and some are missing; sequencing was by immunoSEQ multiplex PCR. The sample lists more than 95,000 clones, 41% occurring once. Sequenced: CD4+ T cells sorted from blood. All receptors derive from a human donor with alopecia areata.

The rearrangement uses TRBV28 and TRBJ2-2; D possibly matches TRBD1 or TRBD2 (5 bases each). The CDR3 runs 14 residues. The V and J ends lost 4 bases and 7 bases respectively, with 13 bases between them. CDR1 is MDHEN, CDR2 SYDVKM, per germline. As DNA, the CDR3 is TGTGCCAGCAGTTGGGGGAGTTCGGGCGGGGAGCTGTTTTTT. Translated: CASSWGSSGGELFF.

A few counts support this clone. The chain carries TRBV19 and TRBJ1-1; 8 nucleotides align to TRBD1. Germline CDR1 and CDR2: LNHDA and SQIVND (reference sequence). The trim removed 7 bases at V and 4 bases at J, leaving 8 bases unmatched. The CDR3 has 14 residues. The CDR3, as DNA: TGTGCCAGTACCAACGACAGGGGAGGCACTGAAGCTTTCTTT. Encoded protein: CASTNDRGGTEAFF.

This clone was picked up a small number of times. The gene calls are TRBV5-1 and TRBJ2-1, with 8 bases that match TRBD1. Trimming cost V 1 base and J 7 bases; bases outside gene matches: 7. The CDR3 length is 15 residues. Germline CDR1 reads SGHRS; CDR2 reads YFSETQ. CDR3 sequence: CASSLRQGRRNEQFF. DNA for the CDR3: TGCGCCAGCAGCTTGAGACAGGGGAGAAGAAATGAGCAGTTCTTC. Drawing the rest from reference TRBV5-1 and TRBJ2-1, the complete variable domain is KAGVTQTPRYLIKTRGQQVTLSCSPISGHRSVSWYQQTPGQGLQFLFEYFSETQRNKGNFPGRFSGRQFSNSRSEMNVSTLELGDSALYLCASSLRQGRRNEQFFGPGTRLTVL.

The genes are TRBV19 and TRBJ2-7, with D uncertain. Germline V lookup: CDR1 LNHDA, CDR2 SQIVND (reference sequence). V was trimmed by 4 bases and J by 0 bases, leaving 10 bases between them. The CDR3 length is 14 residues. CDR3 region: CASSKTSLSYEQYF. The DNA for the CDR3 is TGTGCCAGTAGTAAGACCTCCCTCTCCTACGAGCAGTACTTC. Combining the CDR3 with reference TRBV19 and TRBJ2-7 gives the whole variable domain DGGITQSPKYLFRKEGQNVTLSCEQNLNHDAMYWYRQDPGQGLRLIYYSQIVNDFQKGDIAEGYSVSREKKESFPLTVTSAQKNPTAFYLCASSKTSLSYEQYFGPGTRLTVT.

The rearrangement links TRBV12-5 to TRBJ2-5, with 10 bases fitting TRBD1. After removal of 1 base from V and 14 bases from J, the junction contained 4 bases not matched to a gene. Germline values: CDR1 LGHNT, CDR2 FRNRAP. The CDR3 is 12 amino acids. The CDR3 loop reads CASGLETGGRYF. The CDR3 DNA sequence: TGTGCTAGTGGTTTGGAGACAGGGGGCCGTTACTTC.

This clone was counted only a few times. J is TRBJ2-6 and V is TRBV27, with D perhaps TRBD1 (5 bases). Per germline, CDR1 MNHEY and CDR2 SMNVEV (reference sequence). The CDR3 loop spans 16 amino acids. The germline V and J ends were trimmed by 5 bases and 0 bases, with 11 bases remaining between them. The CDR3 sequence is CASSPHRFSGANVLTF. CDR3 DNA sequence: TGTGCCAGCAGTCCCCACAGGTTCTCTGGGGCCAACGTCCTGACTTTC.

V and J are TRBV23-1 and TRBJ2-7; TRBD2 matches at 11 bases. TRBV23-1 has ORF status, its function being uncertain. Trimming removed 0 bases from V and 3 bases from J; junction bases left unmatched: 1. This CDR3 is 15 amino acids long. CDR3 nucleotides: TGCGCCAGCAGTCAATCAACTAGCGGGAGCTACGAGCAGTACTTC. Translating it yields CASSQSTSGSYEQYF.

The CDR3 spells CAIQPNFGNIQYF. DNA of the CDR3: TGTGCCATCCAGCCCAACTTCGGAAACATTCAGTACTTC. The chain uses TRBV7-2 and TRBJ2-4; D is unresolved. Germline CDR1 SGHTA, CDR2 FQGNSA. Trimming left V 10 bases short and J 6 bases short, with 16 bases between. The CDR3 runs 13 residues.

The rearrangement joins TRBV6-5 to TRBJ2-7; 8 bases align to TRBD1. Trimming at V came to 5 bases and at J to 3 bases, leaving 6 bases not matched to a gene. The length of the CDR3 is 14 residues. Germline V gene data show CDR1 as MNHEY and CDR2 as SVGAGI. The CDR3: CASSRTGTSYEQYF. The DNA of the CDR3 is TGTGCCAGCAGTAGGACAGGGACGAGCTACGAGCAGTACTTC.

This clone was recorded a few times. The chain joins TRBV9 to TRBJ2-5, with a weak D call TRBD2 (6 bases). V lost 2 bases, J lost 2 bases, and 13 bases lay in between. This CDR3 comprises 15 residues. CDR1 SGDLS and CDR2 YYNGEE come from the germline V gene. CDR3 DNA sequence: TGTGCCAGCAGCGTTTTAGCGGCCAGACAAGAGACCCAGTACTTC. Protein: CASSVLAARQETQYF. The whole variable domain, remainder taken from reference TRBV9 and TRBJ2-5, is DSGVTQTPKHLITATGQRVTLRCSPRSGDLSVYWYQQSLDQGLQFLIQYYNGEERAKGNILERFSAQQFPDLHSELNLSSLELGDSALYFCASSVLAARQETQYFGPGTRLLVL.

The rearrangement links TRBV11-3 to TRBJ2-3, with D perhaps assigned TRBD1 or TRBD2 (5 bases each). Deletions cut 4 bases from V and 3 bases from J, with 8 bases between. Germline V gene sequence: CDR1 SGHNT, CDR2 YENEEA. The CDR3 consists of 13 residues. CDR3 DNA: TGTGCCAGCAGCTCAGAGGGGACAGATACGCAGTATTTT. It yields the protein CASSSEGTDTQYF.

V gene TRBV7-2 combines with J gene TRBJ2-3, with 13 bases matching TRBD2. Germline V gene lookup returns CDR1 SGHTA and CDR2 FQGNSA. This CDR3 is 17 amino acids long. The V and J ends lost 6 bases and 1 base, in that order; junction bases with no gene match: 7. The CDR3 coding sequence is TGTGCCAGCAGAAAGGGACTAGCGGGGCCAGGCACAGATACGCAGTATTTT. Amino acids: CASRKGLAGPGTDTQYF.

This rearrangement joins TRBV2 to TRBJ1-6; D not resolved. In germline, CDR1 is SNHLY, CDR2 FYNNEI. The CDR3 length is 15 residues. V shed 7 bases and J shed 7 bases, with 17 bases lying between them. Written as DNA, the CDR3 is TGTGCCAGCACCAGCCCACCCTTGGGGAATTCACCCCTCCACTTT. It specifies CASTSPPLGNSPLHF.

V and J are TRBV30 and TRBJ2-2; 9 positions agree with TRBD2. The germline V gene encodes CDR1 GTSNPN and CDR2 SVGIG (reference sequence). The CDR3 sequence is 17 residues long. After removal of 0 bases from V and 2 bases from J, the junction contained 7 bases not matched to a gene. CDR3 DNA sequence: TGTGCCTGGAGTGTACAGAGGCTAGCGGGAAACACCGGGGAGCTGTTTTTT. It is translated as CAWSVQRLAGNTGELFF.

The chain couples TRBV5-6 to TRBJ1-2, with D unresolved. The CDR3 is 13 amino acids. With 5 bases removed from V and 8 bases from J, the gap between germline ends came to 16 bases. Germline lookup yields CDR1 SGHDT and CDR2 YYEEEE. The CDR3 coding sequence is TGTGCCAGCAGTTACGACCGACTGGGGGGCTACACCTTC. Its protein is CASSYDRLGGYTF.

Written as DNA, the CDR3 is TGTGCCAGCAGCTTAGCTCCCGGAGCGAACACCGGGGAGCTGTTTTTT. As protein: CASSLAPGANTGELFF. J is TRBJ2-2 and V is TRBV7-2; D uncertain. The CDR3 extends over 16 amino acids. Trimming shortened V by 0 bases and J by 0 bases, and 8 bases separated the two germline ends. Germline loops: CDR1 SGHTA, CDR2 FQGNSA.

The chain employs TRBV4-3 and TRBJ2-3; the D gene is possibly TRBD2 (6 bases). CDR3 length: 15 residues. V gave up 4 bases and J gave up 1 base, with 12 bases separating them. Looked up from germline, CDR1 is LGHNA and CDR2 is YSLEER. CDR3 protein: CASSPNTGGTDTQYF. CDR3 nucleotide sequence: TGCGCCAGCAGCCCAAATACGGGGGGCACAGATACGCAGTATTTT.

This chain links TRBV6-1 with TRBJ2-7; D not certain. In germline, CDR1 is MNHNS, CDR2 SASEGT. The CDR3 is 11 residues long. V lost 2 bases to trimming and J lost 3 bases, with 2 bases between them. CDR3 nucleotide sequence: TGTGCCAGCAGTGAATACTACGAGCAGTACTTC. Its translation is CASSEYYEQYF.

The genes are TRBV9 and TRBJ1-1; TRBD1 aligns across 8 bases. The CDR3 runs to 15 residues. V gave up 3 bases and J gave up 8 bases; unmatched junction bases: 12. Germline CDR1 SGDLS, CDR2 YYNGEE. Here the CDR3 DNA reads TGTGCCAGCAGCGAGACAGGGGTTGGCTATTCAGAAGCTTTCTTT. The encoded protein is CASSETGVGYSEAFF. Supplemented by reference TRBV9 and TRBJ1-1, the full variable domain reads DSGVTQTPKHLITATGQRVTLRCSPRSGDLSVYWYQQSLDQGLQFLIQYYNGEERAKGNILERFSAQQFPDLHSELNLSSLELGDSALYFCASSETGVGYSEAFFGQGTRLTVV.

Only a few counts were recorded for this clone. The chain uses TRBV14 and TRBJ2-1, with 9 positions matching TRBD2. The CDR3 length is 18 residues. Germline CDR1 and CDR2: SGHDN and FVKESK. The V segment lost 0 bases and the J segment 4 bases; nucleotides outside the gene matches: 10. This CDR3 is CASSQESVVLAGYNEQFF. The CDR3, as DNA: TGTGCCAGCAGCCAAGAATCAGTGGTCCTAGCGGGGTACAATGAGCAGTTCTTC. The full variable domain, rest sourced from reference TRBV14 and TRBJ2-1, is EAGVTQFPSHSVIEKGQTVTLRCDPISGHDNLYWYRRVMGKEIKFLLHFVKESKQDESGMPNNRFLAERTGGTYSTLKVQPAELEDSGVYFCASSQESVVLAGYNEQFFGPGTRLTVL.

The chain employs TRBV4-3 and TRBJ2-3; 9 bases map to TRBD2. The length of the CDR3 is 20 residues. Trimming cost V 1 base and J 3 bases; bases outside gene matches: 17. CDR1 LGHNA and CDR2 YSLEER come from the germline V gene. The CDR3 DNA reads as TGCGCCAGCAGCCAAGCCGAGGGACTTTCGCGGGGGGGCCCGACAGATACGCAGTATTTT. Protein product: CASSQAEGLSRGGPTDTQYF.

The CDR3 DNA sequence: TGTGCCTGGGGGAACAGCCCAACTAATGAAAAACTGTTTTTT. Translating it yields CAWGNSPTNEKLFF. The J gene is TRBJ1-4, the V gene TRBV30; D gene unclear. CDR1 is GTSNPN and CDR2 is SVGIG in the germline V gene (reference sequence). Deletions cut 5 bases from V and 0 bases from J, with 10 bases between. CDR3 length: 14 residues.

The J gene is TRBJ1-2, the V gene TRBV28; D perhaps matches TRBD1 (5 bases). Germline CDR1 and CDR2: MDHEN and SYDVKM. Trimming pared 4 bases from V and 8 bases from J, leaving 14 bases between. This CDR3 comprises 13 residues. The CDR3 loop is CASSSQQAGGYTF. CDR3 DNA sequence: TGTGCCAGCAGTTCCCAACAGGCGGGGGGCTACACCTTC.

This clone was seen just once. The CDR3 bases are TGTGCCAGCAAAAGGGACGCGTCCTACGAGCAGTACTTC. This encodes CASKRDASYEQYF. The chain employs TRBV2 and TRBJ2-7; D possibly matches TRBD1 or TRBD2 (5 bases each). CDR3 length equals 13 residues. In germline, CDR1 is SNHLY, CDR2 FYNNEI. Trimming stripped 7 bases from V and 1 base from J, with 11 bases between.

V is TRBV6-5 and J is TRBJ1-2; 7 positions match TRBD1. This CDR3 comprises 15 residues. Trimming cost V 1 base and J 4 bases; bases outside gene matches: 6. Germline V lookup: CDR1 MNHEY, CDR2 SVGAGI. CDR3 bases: TGTGCCAGCAGTTACTACACGACAGGGATCTATGGCTACACCTTC. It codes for CASSYYTTGIYGYTF.

The CDR3 here is CAWSVGDGMGYTF. For the CDR3, the DNA is TGTGCCTGGAGTGTGGGGGACGGAATGGGCTACACCTTC. The chain has TRBV30 and TRBJ1-2; tentatively, D is TRBD1 (5 bases). The CDR3 has 13 amino acids. CDR1 is GTSNPN, CDR2 SVGIG, per germline (reference sequence). V was pared by 0 bases and J by 8 bases, with 13 bases between.

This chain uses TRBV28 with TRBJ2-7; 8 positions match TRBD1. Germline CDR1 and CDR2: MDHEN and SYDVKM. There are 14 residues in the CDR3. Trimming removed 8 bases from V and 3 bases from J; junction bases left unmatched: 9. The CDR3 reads CASLRRQGIYEQYF. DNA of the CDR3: TGTGCCAGCCTCCGGAGACAGGGGATCTACGAGCAGTACTTC.

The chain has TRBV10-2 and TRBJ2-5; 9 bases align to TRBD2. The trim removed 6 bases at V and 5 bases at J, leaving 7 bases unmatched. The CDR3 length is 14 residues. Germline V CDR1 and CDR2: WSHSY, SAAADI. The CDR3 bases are TGCGCCAGCAGGGATAGCGGGAGAGCGGAGACCCAGTACTTC. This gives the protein CASRDSGRAETQYF.

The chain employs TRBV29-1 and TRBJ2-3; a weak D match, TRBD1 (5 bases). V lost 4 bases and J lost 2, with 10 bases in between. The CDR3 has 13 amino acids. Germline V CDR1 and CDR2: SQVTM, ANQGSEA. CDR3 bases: TGCAGCGTTGTATTGGACAACACAGATACGCAGTATTTT. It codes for CSVVLDNTDTQYF.

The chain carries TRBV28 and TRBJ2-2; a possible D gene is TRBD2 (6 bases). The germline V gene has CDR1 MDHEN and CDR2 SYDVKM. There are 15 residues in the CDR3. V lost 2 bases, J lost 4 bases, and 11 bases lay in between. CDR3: CASSLAGSGTGELFF. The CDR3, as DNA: TGTGCCAGCAGTTTAGCGGGGTCGGGCACCGGGGAGCTGTTTTTT.

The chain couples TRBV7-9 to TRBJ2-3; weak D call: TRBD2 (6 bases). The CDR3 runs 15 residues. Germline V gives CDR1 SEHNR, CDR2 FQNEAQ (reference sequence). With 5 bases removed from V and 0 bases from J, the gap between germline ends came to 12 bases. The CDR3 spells CASSPRTISTDTQYF. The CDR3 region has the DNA TGTGCCAGCAGCCCCCGGACTATTAGCACAGATACGCAGTATTTT.

The CDR3 nucleotides read TGTGCCAGCTGGGGGGGATCCTACAATGAGCAGTTCTTC. This translates into CASWGGSYNEQFF. The chain recombines TRBV11-2 with TRBJ2-1; 7 nucleotides align to TRBD2. The V segment lost 8 bases and the J segment 1 base; nucleotides outside the gene matches: 2. CDR1 and CDR2 (germline): SGHAT, FQNNGV. The CDR3 sequence is 13 residues long.